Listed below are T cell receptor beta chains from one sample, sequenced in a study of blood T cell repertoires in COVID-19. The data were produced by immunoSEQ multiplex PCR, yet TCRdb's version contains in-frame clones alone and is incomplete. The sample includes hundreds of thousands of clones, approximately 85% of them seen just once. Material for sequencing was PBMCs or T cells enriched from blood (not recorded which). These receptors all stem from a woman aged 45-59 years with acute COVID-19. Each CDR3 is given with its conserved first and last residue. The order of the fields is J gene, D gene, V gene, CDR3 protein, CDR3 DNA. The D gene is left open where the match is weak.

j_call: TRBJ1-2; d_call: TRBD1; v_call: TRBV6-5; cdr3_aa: CASSPGGGYTF; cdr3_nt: TGTGCCAGCAGTCCAGGGGGAGGCTACACCTTC
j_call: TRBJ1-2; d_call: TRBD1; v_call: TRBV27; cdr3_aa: CASRPGQAFLGYGYTF; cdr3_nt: TGTGCCAGTCGGCCGGGACAGGCCTTTCTGGGCTATGGCTACACCTTC
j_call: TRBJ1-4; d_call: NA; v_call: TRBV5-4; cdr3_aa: CASSLTAAANEKLFF; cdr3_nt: TGTGCCAGCAGCCTCACAGCGGCCGCTAATGAAAAACTGTTTTTT
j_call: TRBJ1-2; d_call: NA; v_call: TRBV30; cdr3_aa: CAWSKPGLGYGYTF; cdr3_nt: TGTGCCTGGAGTAAACCGGGATTGGGCTATGGCTACACCTTC
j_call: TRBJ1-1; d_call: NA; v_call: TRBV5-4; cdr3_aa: CASSPEGSTEAFF; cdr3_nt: TGTGCCAGCAGCCCTGAGGGTTCCACTGAAGCTTTCTTT
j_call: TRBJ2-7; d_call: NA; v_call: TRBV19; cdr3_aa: CASSIDRRESSYEQYF; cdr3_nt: TGTGCCAGTAGTATAGATCGACGGGAAAGCTCCTACGAGCAGTACTTC
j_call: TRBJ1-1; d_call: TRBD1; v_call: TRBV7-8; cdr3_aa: CASSPQGGMNTEAFF; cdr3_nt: TGTGCCAGCAGCCCACAGGGGGGAATGAACACTGAAGCTTTCTTT
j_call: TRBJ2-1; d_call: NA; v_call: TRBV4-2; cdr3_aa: CASSQEIGGAGNEQFF; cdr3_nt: TGTGCCAGCAGCCAAGAAATAGGCGGGGCGGGCAATGAGCAGTTCTTC
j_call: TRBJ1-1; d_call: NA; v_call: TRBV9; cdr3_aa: CASSVGLQLNTEAFF; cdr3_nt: TGTGCCAGCAGCGTAGGTTTACAGCTGAACACTGAAGCTTTCTTT
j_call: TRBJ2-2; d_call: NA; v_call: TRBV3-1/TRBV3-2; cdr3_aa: CASSQGQFANTGELFF; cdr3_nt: TGTGCCAGCAGCCAAGGTCAGTTCGCGAACACCGGGGAGCTGTTTTTT
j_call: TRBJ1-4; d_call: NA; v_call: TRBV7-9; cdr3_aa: CASSSGGAAGGEKLFF; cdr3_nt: TGTGCCAGCAGCTCCGGTGGCGCGGCCGGGGGAGAAAAACTGTTTTTT
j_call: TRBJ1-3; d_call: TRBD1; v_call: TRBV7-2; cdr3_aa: CASSTRQGSGNTIYF; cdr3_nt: TGTGCCAGCAGCACAAGACAGGGGTCTGGAAACACCATATATTTT
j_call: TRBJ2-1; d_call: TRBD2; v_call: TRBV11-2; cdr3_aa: CASSLDEGGGTYNEQFF; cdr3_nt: TGTGCCAGCAGCTTAGATGAGGGCGGGGGTACGTACAATGAGCAGTTCTTC
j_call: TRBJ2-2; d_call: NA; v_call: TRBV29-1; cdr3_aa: CSVEAVHSRTNTGELFF; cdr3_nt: TGCAGCGTTGAAGCAGTACATTCGCGGACGAACACCGGGGAGCTGTTTTTT
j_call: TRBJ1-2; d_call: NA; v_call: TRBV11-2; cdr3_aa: CASSLAGTPVGYGYTF; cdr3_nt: TGTGCCAGCAGCTTAGCTGGGACACCCGTCGGCTATGGCTACACCTTC
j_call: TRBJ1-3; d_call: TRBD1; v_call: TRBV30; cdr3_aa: CAWRTGSFGNTIYF; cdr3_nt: TGTGCCTGGAGGACAGGGAGCTTTGGAAACACCATATATTTT
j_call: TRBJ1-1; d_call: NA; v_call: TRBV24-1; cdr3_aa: CATARGRGPEAFF; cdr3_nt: TGTGCCACCGCGAGGGGCAGGGGCCCTGAAGCTTTCTTT
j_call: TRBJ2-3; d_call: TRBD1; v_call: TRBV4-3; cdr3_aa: CASSRDGTASTDTQYF; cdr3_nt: TGCGCCAGCAGCCGTGATGGGACAGCTAGCACAGATACGCAGTATTTT
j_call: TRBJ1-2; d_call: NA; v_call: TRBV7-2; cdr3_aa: CASSFDRRGYTF; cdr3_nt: TGTGCCAGCAGCTTTGACAGGCGTGGCTACACCTTC
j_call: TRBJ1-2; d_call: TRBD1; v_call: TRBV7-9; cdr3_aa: CASSSSGQGAYTF; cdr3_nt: TGTGCCAGCAGCTCGTCCGGACAGGGAGCCTACACCTTC
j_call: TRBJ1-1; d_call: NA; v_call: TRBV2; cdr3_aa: CASSAAARNTEAFF; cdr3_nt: TGTGCCAGCAGTGCGGCGGCGCGGAACACTGAAGCTTTCTTT
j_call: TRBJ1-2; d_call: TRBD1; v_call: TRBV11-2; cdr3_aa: CATSGQGYGYTF; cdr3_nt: TGTGCCACCTCGGGACAGGGCTATGGCTACACCTTC